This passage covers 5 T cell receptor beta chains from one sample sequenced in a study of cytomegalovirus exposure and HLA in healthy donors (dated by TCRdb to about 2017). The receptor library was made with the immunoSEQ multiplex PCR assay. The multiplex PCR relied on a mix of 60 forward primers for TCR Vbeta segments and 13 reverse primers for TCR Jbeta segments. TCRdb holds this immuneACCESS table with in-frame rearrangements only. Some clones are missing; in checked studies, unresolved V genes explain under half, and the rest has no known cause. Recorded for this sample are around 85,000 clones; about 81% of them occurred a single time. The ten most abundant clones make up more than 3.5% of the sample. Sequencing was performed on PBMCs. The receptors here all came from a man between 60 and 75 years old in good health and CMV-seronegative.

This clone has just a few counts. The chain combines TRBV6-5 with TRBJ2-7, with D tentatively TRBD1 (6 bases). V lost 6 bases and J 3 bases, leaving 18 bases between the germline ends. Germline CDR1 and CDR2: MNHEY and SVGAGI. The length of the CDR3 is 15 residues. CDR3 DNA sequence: TGTGCCAGCAGCCCATGGGGGCCAGGGGACTACGAGCAGTACTTC. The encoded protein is CASSPWGPGDYEQYF.

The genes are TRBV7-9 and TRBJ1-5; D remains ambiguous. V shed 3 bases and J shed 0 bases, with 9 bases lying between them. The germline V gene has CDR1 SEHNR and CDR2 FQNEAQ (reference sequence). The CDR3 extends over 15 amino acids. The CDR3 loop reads CASSFGGDSNQPQHF. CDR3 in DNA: TGTGCCAGCAGCTTCGGTGGAGATAGCAATCAGCCCCAGCATTTT. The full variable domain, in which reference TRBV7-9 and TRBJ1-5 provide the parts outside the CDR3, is DTGVSQNPRHKITKRGQNVTFRCDPISEHNRLYWYRQTLGQGPEFLTYFQNEAQLEKSRLLSDRFSAERPKGSFSTLEIQRTEQGDSAMYLCASSFGGDSNQPQHFGDGTRLSIL.

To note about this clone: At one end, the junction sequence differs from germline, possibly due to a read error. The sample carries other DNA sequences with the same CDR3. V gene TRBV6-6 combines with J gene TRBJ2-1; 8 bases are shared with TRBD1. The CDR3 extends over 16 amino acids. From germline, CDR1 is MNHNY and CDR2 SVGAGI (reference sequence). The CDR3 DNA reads TGCGCCAGCAGTTACCTGACAGGGGACCCCGGGAATGAGCAGTTCTTC. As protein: CASSYLTGDPGNEQFF.

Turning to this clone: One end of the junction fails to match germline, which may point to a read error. The CDR3 DNA reads TGTGCCAGCAGGGGAACAGGGGGCATCCCCCTCTACTTT. Amino acids: CASRGTGGIPLYF. V is TRBV6-5 and J is TRBJ1-6, with 9 bases matching TRBD1. There are 13 residues in the CDR3. From germline, CDR1 is MNHEY and CDR2 SVGAGI.

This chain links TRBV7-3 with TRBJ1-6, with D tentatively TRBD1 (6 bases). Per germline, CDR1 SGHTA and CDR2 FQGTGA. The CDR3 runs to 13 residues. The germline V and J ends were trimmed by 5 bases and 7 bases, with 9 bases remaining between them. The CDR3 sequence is CASSNTGNSPLHF. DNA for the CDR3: TGTGCCAGCAGCAACACAGGGAATTCACCCCTCCACTTT.